These 14 T cell receptor beta chains originate from one sample sequenced in a study of cytomegalovirus exposure and HLA in healthy donors. PCR employed 60 Vbeta and 13 Jbeta primers. Profiled with immunoSEQ multiplex PCR; TCRdb holds only in-frame clones, not every one. This table has some 170,000 clones, 75% to 90% appearing once. Specimen: PBMCs. These receptors were obtained from a woman aged 18-29 years in good health and CMV-seronegative.

The genes are TRBV6-1 and TRBJ2-1; 7 bases align to TRBD2. Germline values: CDR1 MNHNS, CDR2 SASEGT. Trimming removed 2 bases from V and 15 bases from J; junction bases left unmatched: 13. The CDR3 has 14 amino acids. The CDR3 DNA reads as TGTGCCAGCAGTGAACAATCGGGGGGAGTTTGGCGGTTCTTC. Protein product: CASSEQSGGVWRFF.

The rearrangement uses TRBV6-5 and TRBJ1-4; weak D call: TRBD1 (6 bases). V was clipped by 3 bases and J by 10 bases, with 18 bases between them. This CDR3 comprises 15 residues. Germline CDR1 reads MNHEY; CDR2 reads SVGAGI. The CDR3 DNA reads TGTGCCAGCAGTTATTCCGGGACAACCCACAGAAAACTGTTTTTT. Amino acids: CASSYSGTTHRKLFF.

V is TRBV7-8 and J is TRBJ2-1, with D unresolved. The CDR3 is 15 amino acids. Germline V lookup: CDR1 SGHVS, CDR2 FQNEAQ. Deletions cut 5 bases from V and 3 bases from J, with 14 bases between. CDR3 in amino acids: CASSATYSFYNEQFF. The CDR3 DNA is TGTGCCAGCAGCGCAACCTATAGCTTCTACAATGAGCAGTTCTTC.

V is TRBV9 and J is TRBJ1-2; 8 bases line up with TRBD1. After removal of 2 bases from V and 0 bases from J, the junction contained 15 bases not matched to a gene. The CDR3 is 19 residues long. Germline values: CDR1 SGDLS, CDR2 YYNGEE. CDR3 sequence reads: CASSVGDRDRLETNYGYTF. The DNA for the CDR3 is TGTGCCAGCAGCGTCGGAGACCGGGACAGGTTGGAGACTAACTATGGCTACACCTTC.

This chain joins TRBV5-5 and TRBJ2-3; D is perhaps TRBD1 (5 bases). This CDR3 contains 16 residues. V lost 0 bases, J lost 0 bases, and 11 bases lay in between. Germline V lookup: CDR1 SGHKS, CDR2 YYEKEE (reference sequence). This CDR3 is CASSLVTGTSTDTQYF. The DNA for the CDR3 is TGTGCCAGCAGCTTGGTAACAGGAACTAGCACAGATACGCAGTATTTT.

The genes are TRBV10-3 and TRBJ1-5; 9 positions match TRBD1. This CDR3 comprises 15 residues. CDR1 and CDR2 (germline): ENHRY, SYGVKD. The trim removed 6 bases at V and 4 bases at J, leaving 7 bases unmatched. CDR3 in amino acids: CAISPGTGRNQPQHF. The CDR3 bases are TGTGCCATCAGCCCCGGGACAGGGAGAAATCAGCCCCAGCATTTT.

The V and J genes are TRBV21-1 and TRBJ2-7; the DNA was not used to check the table's D call, TRBD2. TRBV21-1 is a listed pseudogene. CDR3 length equals 15 residues. The CDR3 DNA sequence: TGTGCCAGCAGCAAATCCCCGGGAGCGCATAGCGAGCAGTACTTC. It translates to CASSKSPGAHSEQYF.

The chain links TRBV2 to TRBJ1-6; no definite D call. V was shortened by 4 bases and J by 2 bases, with 9 bases between the two germline ends. This CDR3 has 15 amino acids. Germline V gene sequence: CDR1 SNHLY, CDR2 FYNNEI. The CDR3 is CASSVRGTYNSPLHF. Here the CDR3 DNA reads TGTGCCAGCAGTGTGCGGGGTACCTATAATTCACCCCTCCACTTT.

This chain connects TRBV5-4 to TRBJ2-3, with 10 bases identical to TRBD1. CDR1 is SGHNT and CDR2 is YYREEE in the germline V gene (reference sequence). After removal of 3 bases from V and 2 bases from J, the junction contained 9 bases not matched to a gene. The CDR3 totals 17 residues. CDR3 bases: TGTGCCAGCAGCTGGAAAGCGGGGACAGGGGACACAGATACGCAGTATTTT. Protein: CASSWKAGTGDTDTQYF.

This clone showed up just a few times. V is TRBV7-8 and J is TRBJ2-3; the D gene is possibly TRBD1 (5 bases). V was shortened by 6 bases and J by 5 bases, with 15 bases between the two germline ends. In germline, CDR1 is SGHVS, CDR2 FQNEAQ. The CDR3 covers 14 residues. CDR3 region: CASSLGQGLDTQYF. CDR3 sequence (DNA): TGTGCCAGCAGTCTGGGGCAGGGATTAGATACGCAGTATTTT.

The rearrangement joins TRBV4-1 to TRBJ2-5; D is unclear. This CDR3 spans 14 amino acids. Trimming took 1 base from V and 2 from J, leaving 8 bases between them. CDR1 is MGHRA and CDR2 is YSYEKL in the germline V gene. CDR3 sequence: CASSQVGGQETQYF. CDR3 bases: TGCGCCAGCAGCCAAGTCGGCGGACAAGAGACCCAGTACTTC.

This rearrangement joins TRBV10-1 to TRBJ2-1; 11 nucleotides align to TRBD1. After removal of 5 bases from V and 6 bases from J, the junction contained 3 bases not matched to a gene. The CDR3 runs to 14 residues. CDR1 and CDR2 (germline): WNHNN, SYGVQD (reference sequence). The DNA of the CDR3 is TGCGCCAGCAGTACCGGGACAGGGGGCAATGAGCAGTTCTTC. Translating it yields CASSTGTGGNEQFF.

V usage is TRBV7-9 and J usage is TRBJ1-5; D not resolved. CDR1 SEHNR and CDR2 FQNEAQ come from the germline V gene (reference sequence). This CDR3 spans 13 amino acids. V was shortened by 5 bases and J by 1 base, with 6 bases between the two germline ends. CDR3 sequence: CASSAGSNQPQHF. The DNA of the CDR3 is TGTGCCAGCAGCGCGGGGAGCAATCAGCCCCAGCATTTT. The variable domain in full, completed from reference TRBV7-9 and TRBJ1-5, reads DTGVSQNPRHKITKRGQNVTFRCDPISEHNRLYWYRQTLGQGPEFLTYFQNEAQLEKSRLLSDRFSAERPKGSFSTLEIQRTEQGDSAMYLCASSAGSNQPQHFGDGTRLSIL.

This sequence joins TRBV15 and TRBJ2-1; D unclear. The CDR3 is made up of 16 amino acids. Trimming stripped 4 bases from V and 0 bases from J, with 13 bases between. The germline V gene encodes CDR1 LNHNV and CDR2 YYDKDF (reference sequence). The CDR3 protein is CATSKPNSSSYNEQFF. In DNA, the CDR3 is TGTGCCACCAGCAAACCCAATAGTAGCTCCTACAATGAGCAGTTCTTC.